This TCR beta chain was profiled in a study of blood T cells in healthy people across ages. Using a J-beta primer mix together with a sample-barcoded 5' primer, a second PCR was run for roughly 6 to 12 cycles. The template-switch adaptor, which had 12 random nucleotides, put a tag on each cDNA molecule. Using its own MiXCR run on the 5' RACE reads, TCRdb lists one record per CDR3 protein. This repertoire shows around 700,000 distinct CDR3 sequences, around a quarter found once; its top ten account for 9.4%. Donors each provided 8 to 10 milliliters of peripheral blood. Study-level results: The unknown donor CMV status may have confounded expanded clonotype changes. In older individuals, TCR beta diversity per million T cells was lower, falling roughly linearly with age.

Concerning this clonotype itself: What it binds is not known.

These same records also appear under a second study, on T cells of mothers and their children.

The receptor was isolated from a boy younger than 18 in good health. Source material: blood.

CDR3 in amino acids: CASSLGGQSTGELFF. The CDR3, as DNA: TGTGCCAGCAGCCTAGGGGGACAGTCCACCGGGGAGCTGTTTTTT. The V call is TRBV9, the J call TRBJ2-2; 7 bases align to TRBD1. In germline, CDR1 is SGDLS, CDR2 YYNGEE. With V trimmed by 4 bases and J by 4 bases, 7 bases remained unmatched. The length of the CDR3 is 15 residues.